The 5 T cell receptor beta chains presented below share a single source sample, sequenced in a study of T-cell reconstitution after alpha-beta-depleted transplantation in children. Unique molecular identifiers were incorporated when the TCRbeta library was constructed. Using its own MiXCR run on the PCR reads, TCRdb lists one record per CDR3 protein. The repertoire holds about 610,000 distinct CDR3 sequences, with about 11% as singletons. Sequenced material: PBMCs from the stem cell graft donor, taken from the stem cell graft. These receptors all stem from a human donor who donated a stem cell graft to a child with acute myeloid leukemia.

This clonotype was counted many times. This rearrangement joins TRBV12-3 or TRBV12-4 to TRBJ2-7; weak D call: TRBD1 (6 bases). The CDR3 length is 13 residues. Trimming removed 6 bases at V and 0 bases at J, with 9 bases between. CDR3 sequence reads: CASRRTVSYEQYF. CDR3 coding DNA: TGTGCCAGCAGACGGACAGTCTCCTACGAGCAGTACTTC.

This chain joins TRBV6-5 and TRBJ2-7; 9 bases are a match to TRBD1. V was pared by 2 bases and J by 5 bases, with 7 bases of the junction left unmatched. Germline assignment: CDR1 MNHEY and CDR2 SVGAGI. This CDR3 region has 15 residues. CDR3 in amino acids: CASSYTGTGSDEQYF. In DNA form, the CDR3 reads TGTGCCAGCAGTTACACCGGGACAGGGAGCGACGAGCAGTACTTC.

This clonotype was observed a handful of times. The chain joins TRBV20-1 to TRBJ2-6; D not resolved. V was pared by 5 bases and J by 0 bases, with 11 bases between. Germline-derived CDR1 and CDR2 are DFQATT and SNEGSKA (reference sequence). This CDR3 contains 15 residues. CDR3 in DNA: TGCAGTGCTGGCCGAACAGCCTCTGGGGCCAACGTCCTGACTTTC. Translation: CSAGRTASGANVLTF.

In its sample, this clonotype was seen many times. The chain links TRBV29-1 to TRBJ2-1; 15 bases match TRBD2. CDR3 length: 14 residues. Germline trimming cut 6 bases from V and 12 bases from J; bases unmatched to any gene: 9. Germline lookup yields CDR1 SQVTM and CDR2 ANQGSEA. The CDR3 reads CSVGLAGGSVRQFF. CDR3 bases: TGCAGCGTAGGACTAGCGGGAGGGTCAGTACGGCAGTTCTTC.

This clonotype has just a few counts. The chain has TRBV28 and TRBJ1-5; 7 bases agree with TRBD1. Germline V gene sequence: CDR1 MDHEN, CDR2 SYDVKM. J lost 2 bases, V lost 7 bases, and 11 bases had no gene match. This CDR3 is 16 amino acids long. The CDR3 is CASTTLGGTGNQPQHF. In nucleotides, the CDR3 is TGTGCCAGCACCACCCTAGGGGGGACAGGCAATCAGCCCCAGCATTTT.